These T cell receptor beta chains were read from a single sample in a study of identical twins. One entry per CDR3 protein results from TCRdb running MiXCR on the 5' RACE reads. The table has approximately 620,000 distinct CDR3 sequences, around 8.6% seen once. The data were also submitted as part of a second study, on yellow fever vaccine responses in identical twins.

The source material was PBMCs. The receptor source for this set is a young woman in good health. CDR3s include the opening cysteine and the closing phenylalanine or tryptophan. The order of the fields is clone size, D gene, V gene, J gene, CDR3 protein, CDR3 DNA. D genes are given only for firm matches. A clone size is listed for some rows: how often the clone was seen (once, few, many), or a class if it is expanded.

few	TRBD2	TRBV11-2	TRBJ2-3	CASSAWRGGADTQYF	TGTGCCAGCAGCGCATGGCGGGGGGGCGCAGATACGCAGTATTTT
-	TRBD1	TRBV20-1	TRBJ2-2	CSARDSGQVRFAGELFF	TGCAGTGCTAGAGATTCGGGACAGGTTAGGTTTGCCGGGGAGCTGTTTTTT
many	TRBD1	TRBV4-2	TRBJ2-5	CASSQDGDRGEETQYF	TGTGCCAGCAGCCAAGATGGCGACAGGGGTGAAGAGACCCAGTACTTC
-	-	TRBV20-1	TRBJ2-7	CSADRPDGREQYF	TGCAGTGCTGACAGGCCTGACGGTCGCGAGCAGTACTTC
-	TRBD2	TRBV12-3/TRBV12-4	TRBJ2-3	CASSLTAGGLSDTQYF	TGTGCCAGCAGTTTAACGGCGGGGGGGCTTTCAGATACGCAGTATTTT
-	-	TRBV7-3	TRBJ2-1	CASSPGVSTNEQFF	TGTGCCAGCAGCCCCGGGGTTTCTACAAATGAGCAGTTCTTC
-	-	TRBV29-1	TRBJ2-7	CSARLSGPLGEQYF	TGCAGCGCTAGACTAAGCGGGCCCCTGGGCGAGCAGTACTTC
-	-	TRBV24-1	TRBJ2-3	CATSDLGPKDTQYF	TGTGCCACCAGTGACCTGGGACCGAAAGATACGCAGTATTTT
-	TRBD2	TRBV4-1	TRBJ2-1	CASSQFPRGDHYNEQFF	TGCGCCAGCAGCCAATTCCCGCGGGGGGACCACTACAATGAGCAGTTCTTC
many	-	TRBV20-1	TRBJ2-1	CSARPPGIF	TGCAGTGCTAGACCCCCGGGGATTTTC
few	-	TRBV10-3	TRBJ2-7	CAISEPGEIGEQYF	TGTGCCATCAGTGAGCCAGGGGAGATAGGCGAGCAGTACTTC
-	TRBD1	TRBV6-2/TRBV6-3	TRBJ2-7	CASSLTGLWEQYF	TGTGCCAGCAGCCTGACAGGGTTGTGGGAGCAGTACTTC
few	TRBD2	TRBV3-1	TRBJ2-5	CASSPSPRSGREETQYF	TGTGCCAGCAGCCCATCGCCCCGTAGCGGGAGAGAAGAGACCCAGTACTTC
-	-	TRBV6-5	TRBJ2-5	CASSYSWARSQETQYF	TGTGCCAGCAGTTACTCGTGGGCCCGGTCCCAAGAGACCCAGTACTTC
many	TRBD1	TRBV7-2	TRBJ2-1	CASSQAGTGVYNEQFF	TGTGCCAGCAGCCAGGCCGGGACAGGGGTGTACAATGAGCAGTTCTTC
many	-	TRBV6-2/TRBV6-3	TRBJ2-7	CASRPTGSNSYEQYF	TGTGCCAGCAGACCCACTGGATCCAATTCCTACGAGCAGTACTTC
-	-	TRBV25-1	TRBJ2-6	CASSPPSSGANVLTF	TGTGCCAGCAGTCCTCCTAGCTCTGGGGCCAACGTCCTGACTTTC
-	TRBD2	TRBV27	TRBJ2-3	CASSFQRGGTDTQYF	TGTGCCAGCAGTTTCCAGCGGGGGGGCACAGATACGCAGTATTTT
many	-	TRBV9	TRBJ1-2	CASSVGWGVNYGYTF	TGTGCCAGCAGCGTTGGCTGGGGCGTGAACTATGGCTACACCTTC
-	TRBD1	TRBV19	TRBJ2-2	CASSHPGQGIIGELFF	TGTGCCAGTAGCCATCCGGGACAGGGGATTATCGGGGAGCTGTTTTTT
many	TRBD1	TRBV5-1	TRBJ1-4	CASSLTGDNEKLFF	TGCGCCAGCAGCTTGACAGGGGATAATGAAAAACTGTTTTTT
few	-	TRBV7-8	TRBJ2-7	CASSQKPGRTYEQYF	TGTGCCAGCAGCCAGAAGCCGGGACGGACCTACGAGCAGTACTTC
-	-	TRBV28	TRBJ2-7	CASSLQRFFYEQYF	TGTGCCAGCAGTTTGCAGAGGTTCTTCTACGAGCAGTACTTC
-	TRBD1	TRBV15	TRBJ1-6	CATSRSRGLRALHF	TGTGCCACCAGCAGGTCCAGGGGGCTTAGGGCCCTCCACTTT
-	TRBD2	TRBV2	TRBJ2-7	CASSEALAGVNEQYF	TGTGCCAGCAGTGAAGCGCTGGCGGGAGTTAACGAGCAGTACTTC
few	TRBD2	TRBV25-1	TRBJ2-1	CASSDTAGPYNEQFF	TGTGCCAGCAGTGACACAGCGGGACCCTACAATGAGCAGTTCTTC
many	-	TRBV6-5	TRBJ2-2	CASSYRESRELFF	TGTGCCAGCAGTTACAGGGAGAGTCGGGAGCTGTTTTTT
many	-	TRBV7-9	TRBJ2-3	CASSFRGFTDTQYF	TGTGCCAGCAGCTTTCGGGGATTCACAGATACGCAGTATTTT
few	-	TRBV4-2	TRBJ1-5	CASSQDEYSYENSNQPQHF	TGTGCCAGCAGCCAAGATGAATACAGCTATGAAAATAGCAATCAGCCCCAGCATTTT
-	-	TRBV29-1	TRBJ2-7	CSVEGNTGEQYF	TGCAGCGTTGAAGGTAATACGGGGGAGCAGTACTTC
-	TRBD1	TRBV29-1	TRBJ2-7	CSVMGQPDEQYF	TGCAGCGTCATGGGACAGCCCGACGAGCAGTACTTC
-	-	TRBV7-9	TRBJ2-7	CASSQSGNEQYF	TGTGCCAGCAGCCAATCAGGTAACGAGCAGTACTTC
few	TRBD1	TRBV5-1	TRBJ1-2	CASSTEPNRGRDNGYTF	TGCGCCAGCAGCACGGAACCGAACAGGGGGCGCGACAATGGCTACACCTTC
-	TRBD1	TRBV11-3	TRBJ2-1	CASSPGTGGRVFF	TGTGCCAGCAGCCCCGGGACAGGGGGCAGGGTGTTCTTC
few	-	TRBV5-1	TRBJ2-2	CASSFLQVGGELFF	TGCGCCAGCAGCTTTTTACAGGTTGGCGGGGAGCTGTTTTTT
few	-	TRBV20-1	TRBJ2-5	CSARDVWDKGTGETQYF	TGCAGTGCTAGAGATGTTTGGGACAAGGGGACCGGGGAGACCCAGTACTTC
-	-	TRBV27	TRBJ1-5	CASSSDSPNQPQHF	TGTGCCAGCAGCTCGGACAGTCCCAATCAGCCCCAGCATTTT